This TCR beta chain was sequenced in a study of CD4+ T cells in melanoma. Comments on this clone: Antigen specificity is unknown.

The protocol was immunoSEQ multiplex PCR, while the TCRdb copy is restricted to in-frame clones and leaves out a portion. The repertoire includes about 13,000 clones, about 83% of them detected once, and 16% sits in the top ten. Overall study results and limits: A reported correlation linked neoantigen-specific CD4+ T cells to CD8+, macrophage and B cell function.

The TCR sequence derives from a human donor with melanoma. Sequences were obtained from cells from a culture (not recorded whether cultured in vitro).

The chain's CDR3 is CASTIRNSPLHF. The DNA of the CDR3 is TGTGCCAGTACCATCAGAAATTCACCCCTCCACTTT. This chain links TRBV19 with TRBJ1-6; unclear D gene. This CDR3 has 12 amino acids. Germline CDR1 LNHDA, CDR2 SQIVND (reference sequence). V lost 7 bases to trimming and J lost 7 bases, with 8 bases between them.